This T cell receptor beta chain stems from a study of blood T cell repertoires in COVID-19. Overall study: COVID-19 samples from acute and convalescent phases originated in the United States, Italy and Spain.

Those enrolled, adults aged about 18 to 89 years, came from some 23 US areas. Donors were grouped by their self-reported clinical history. Original handling: Reference gene primer amplification in the assay estimated nucleated cell counts. The protocol was immunoSEQ multiplex PCR, while the TCRdb copy is restricted to in-frame clones and leaves out a portion. From that table come the V and J calls and clone size; the DNA was used to work out D and trimming. The top ten hold less than 1.5% of the sample, which has roughly 400,000 clones, roughly 84% seen once. V gave up 4 bases and J gave up 1 base; unmatched junction bases: 10. The CDR3 sequence is 19 residues long. CDR1 SGHAT and CDR2 FQNNGV come from the germline V gene.

The sequenced sample was PBMCs or T cells enriched from blood (not recorded which). The J gene is TRBJ2-3, the V gene TRBV11-2, with 14 nucleotides matching TRBD2. This receptor was taken from a woman between 18 and 29 years old who had been exposed to COVID-19. The CDR3 is CASSSYGTSGGQGTDTQYF. Written as DNA, the CDR3 is TGTGCCAGCAGCTCGTACGGGACTAGCGGGGGACAAGGCACAGATACGCAGTATTTT.